This T cell receptor beta chain is from a study of identical twins. Study results and caveats: A cross-sectional statistical analysis, not follow-up of the same donors, supported the conclusions. Within cord blood, abundant beta clonotypes carried fewer insertions, but memory repertoires showed no such trend.

A universal primer site was created by template switching, with the cDNA bearing unique molecular identifiers. TCRdb re-analysed the 5' RACE reads in MiXCR, keeping a single row per CDR3 protein. The table has 200,000 or so distinct CDR3 sequences, more than 6.5% seen once. This clonotype was found a few times. As yet, its antigen is unknown. These same records also appear under a second study, on yellow fever vaccine responses in identical twins. That source adds: Reportedly, the T cell response mounted by twins to vaccine seemed partly convergent, partly personalized.

Source material: memory (CD45RO+) T cells sorted from blood. The TCR comes from a woman aged 18-29 years in good health.

The CDR3 here is CSASGNNEQFF. CDR3 bases: TGCAGCGCCAGCGGCAACAATGAGCAGTTCTTC. The chain joins TRBV29-1 to TRBJ2-1, with a possible D match to TRBD2 (5 bases). With 7 bases removed from V and 5 bases from J, the gap between germline ends came to 9 bases. The germline gives CDR1 SQVTM, CDR2 ANQGSEA. The CDR3 sequence is 11 residues long.